A selection of T cell receptor beta chains follows, all from one sample in a study of T cells after yellow fever vaccination. In TCRdb, the 5' RACE reads were re-called with MiXCR into one record per CDR3 protein. Among hundreds of thousands of distinct CDR3 sequences, 12% were seen once, and the ten largest hold 14% to 15%. Source: PBMCs, taken on the day of the yellow fever booster vaccination. The receptors were sampled from a man under 40 who received the YFV17D yellow fever vaccine. CDR3s include the opening cysteine and the closing phenylalanine or tryptophan. The D gene is left open where the match is weak. For some rows the clone size is stated as once, few or many, or as a class when expanded; others skip it.

D gene	V gene	clone size	J gene	CDR3 DNA	CDR3 protein
NA	TRBV30	few	TRBJ1-1	TGTGCCTGGAGTGTACTCCCTAGCACTGAAGCTTTCTTT	CAWSVLPSTEAFF
TRBD1	TRBV10-3	many	TRBJ1-2	TGTGCCATCAGTGACCCCACGGGACAGGGCGACTATGGCTACACCTTC	CAISDPTGQGDYGYTF
TRBD2	TRBV20-1	few	TRBJ2-1	TGCAGTGCGGGGATCGTCAGGGAGGGCCAGTTCTTC	CSAGIVREGQFF
NA	TRBV10-2	NA	TRBJ2-5	TGCGCCAGCAGTGAGTCCGGGGCAGAGACCCAGTACTTC	CASSESGAETQYF
NA	TRBV7-9	few	TRBJ1-1	TGTGCCAGCAGCTTAGACCTCTTAAACACTGAAGCTTTCTTT	CASSLDLLNTEAFF
NA	TRBV27	once	TRBJ2-1	TGTGCCAGCAGTCCCCCCGATGGGCAGTTCTTC	CASSPPDGQFF
TRBD1	TRBV7-8	few	TRBJ2-2	TGTGCCAGCAGCTTAGCTCGGACAGGGGGCACGGGGGAGCTGTTTTTT	CASSLARTGGTGELFF
TRBD1	TRBV29-1	NA	TRBJ2-5	TGCAGCGTCTCGGACAGGGACCGAGAGACCCAGTACTTC	CSVSDRDRETQYF
NA	TRBV7-9	NA	TRBJ2-3	TGTGCGAGTGCACGCAATACGCAGTATTTT	CASARNTQYF
NA	TRBV20-1	NA	TRBJ1-1	TGCAGTGCTTGGAGGAACACTGAAGCTTTCTTT	CSAWRNTEAFF
NA	TRBV25-1	few	TRBJ2-5	TGTGCCAGCAGTGAATATCTTAGGAGCAAGGGAGAGACCCAGTACTTC	CASSEYLRSKGETQYF
TRBD2	TRBV6-1	few	TRBJ2-3	TGTGCCAGCACCCTAGCGGGAGGGCCAGATACGCAGTATTTT	CASTLAGGPDTQYF
NA	TRBV24-1	few	TRBJ2-1	TGTGCCACCAGTGATTCCCTCTTGACGCAGTTCTTC	CATSDSLLTQFF
NA	TRBV7-9	few	TRBJ1-4	TGTGCCAGCAGCTTAACAGGCGGGGTTAATGAAAAACTGTTTTTT	CASSLTGGVNEKLFF
NA	TRBV7-2	many	TRBJ1-6	TGTGCCAGCAGCTTAGGGCAGGGCTTGAATTCACCCCTCCACTTT	CASSLGQGLNSPLHF
TRBD1	TRBV29-1	NA	TRBJ1-2	TGCAGCGTTGATTTTCGGGGGCTCCCAGGGGGGAACTATGGCTACACCTTC	CSVDFRGLPGGNYGYTF
NA	TRBV30	NA	TRBJ2-3	TGTGCCGGAGGGGCAGGGCACCTGGGCACAGATACGCAGTATTTT	CAGGAGHLGTDTQYF
NA	TRBV20-1	once	TRBJ2-5	TGCAGTGCAATGTTAGGGGCTGGCCGGGAGACCCAGTACTTC	CSAMLGAGRETQYF
TRBD1	TRBV5-1	few	TRBJ1-2	TGCGCCAGCAGCTTGCAGGGGGGTCGTGGCTACACCTTC	CASSLQGGRGYTF
NA	TRBV20-1	NA	TRBJ2-7	TGCAGTGCCATGGGGGCTTCCGACAACGAGCAGTACTTC	CSAMGASDNEQYF
TRBD1	TRBV10-3	NA	TRBJ1-4	TGTGCCTTCTGTTTAAGGACAGGGGGTTTTGGGACTAATGAAAAACTGTTTTTT	CAFCLRTGGFGTNEKLFF
NA	TRBV12-3/TRBV12-4	few	TRBJ2-3	TGTGCCAGCAGTTCTAGGGAGCAGGGGACGACGCAGTATTTT	CASSSREQGTTQYF
NA	TRBV20-1	few	TRBJ2-7	TGCAGTGCTAGAGATCCAGGAACAGTCTACGAGCAGTACTTC	CSARDPGTVYEQYF
NA	TRBV29-1	NA	TRBJ2-7	TGCAGCGTTGCTGACAATTCCTACGAGCAGTACTTC	CSVADNSYEQYF
NA	TRBV5-1	few	TRBJ2-2	TGCGCCAGCAGCTTGAGCGGACAGACGAACACCGGGGAGCTGTTTTTT	CASSLSGQTNTGELFF
NA	TRBV20-1	NA	TRBJ2-7	TGCAGTGCTAGAAACTTGGGCGAGCAGTACTTC	CSARNLGEQYF
NA	TRBV7-6	many	TRBJ2-2	TGTGCCAGCAGCCCCCTCGGGGGGGAGCTGTTTTTT	CASSPLGGELFF
TRBD2	TRBV28	NA	TRBJ2-5	TGTGCCAGCAGTTCTAGCGGGATCTCTGGAGAGACCCAGTACTTC	CASSSSGISGETQYF